This T cell receptor (beta chain) was observed in a study of CD8 T cells in Susac syndrome. Study-level information: Susac syndrome patients were untreated, on corticosteroids with some adding intravenous immunoglobulin, or on intravenous immunoglobulin only. General study findings and limits: The CD4+ T cell repertoire of patients with Susac syndrome showed no detectable clonal expansion.

The diagnostic criteria for definite or probable disease, as recently defined, were met by the patients with Susac syndrome. To note about this clonotype: Its antigen remains unidentified.

Germline CDR1 DFQATT, CDR2 SNEGSKA (reference sequence). With V trimmed by 7 bases and J by 2 bases, 6 bases remained unmatched. The CDR3 totals 14 residues. Random hexamers were used to reverse transcribe an amount of roughly 0.5 to 1 ug RNA. Amplification of TCR beta CDR3 across 54 Vbeta and 13 Jbeta was performed with immunoSEQ multiplex PCR. TCRdb itself ran the immunoSEQ multiplex PCR reads through MiXCR, one entry per CDR3 protein. This sample yields roughly 200,000 distinct CDR3 sequences, of which 85% to 95% are seen a single time; 0.099% belongs to the top ten. Material: CD4+ T cells from PBMCs. The V and J genes are TRBV20-1 and TRBJ2-1, with TRBD2 identical over 9 bases. The receptor comes from a human donor with Susac syndrome. The CDR3 DNA reads as TGCAGTGTCCCGCGGGGGGGCGCCTACAATGAGCAGTTCTTC. Amino acid sequence: CSVPRGGAYNEQFF.